The present entry profiles one T cell receptor (beta chain) with its context. Its specificity is unknown. TCRB transcripts that were expressed got sequenced, as all of the isolated RNA had been reverse transcribed. Clones were read by immunoSEQ multiplex PCR, and TCRdb kept only the in-frame ones, dropping some. The sample lists approximately 170,000 clones, about 9.1% seen once, with approximately 2.2% in the top ten. A CD45RO/CCR7/CD25/CD127/CD95/CD27 panel sorted naive, central memory, regulatory and stem cell-like memory CD4+ cells. This entry comes from a study of beta chain features in type 1 diabetes. Overall study findings and caveats: Cells that show high TCR expression could be over-represented by cDNA sequencing. A pattern of fewer insertions and more deletions at VDJ junctions was seen in type 1 diabetes patients.

J lost 6 bases, V lost 6 bases, and 23 bases had no gene match. This CDR3 contains 20 residues. This receptor was identified in a woman aged 18-29 years in good health. The chain has TRBV23-1 and TRBJ2-2, with 9 bases lining up with TRBD1. TRBV23-1 belongs to the ORF category, with a function that is uncertain. Sample: central memory CD4+ T cells from blood. The CDR3 DNA reads as TGCGCCAGCAGCTTTAGTTCACCATACCGGGACAGGGTAATCTCCGGGGAGCTGTTTTTT. It is translated as CASSFSSPYRDRVISGELFF.